This T cell receptor (beta chain) was sequenced in a study of OX40 agonist ivuxolimab in advanced cancers. Whole-study context: The study enrolled dose-escalation patients with hepatocellular carcinoma, melanoma, renal cell or head and neck cancer.

Using immunoSEQ multiplex PCR, the repertoire was profiled, and TCRdb retains in-frame clones only, with some absent. Of about 93,000 clones listed, 90% to 95% are singletons. Germline lookup yields CDR1 SEHNR and CDR2 FQNEAQ (reference sequence). V lost 2 bases and J lost 5, with 4 bases in between. This CDR3 is built from 11 residues. This chain connects TRBV7-9 to TRBJ2-7; D gene uncertain. This receptor was taken from an adult with an advanced solid tumor such as melanoma, head and neck, liver or kidney cancer. This material consisted of CD4+ or CD8+ T cells sorted from blood, taken in a trial of the OX40 agonist ivuxolimab. Here the CDR3 reads CASSLFNEQYF. As DNA, the CDR3 is TGTGCCAGCAGCTTATTTAACGAGCAGTACTTC. Full variable domain (rest looked up from reference TRBV7-9 and TRBJ2-7): DTGVSQNPRHKITKRGQNVTFRCDPISEHNRLYWYRQTLGQGPEFLTYFQNEAQLEKSRLLSDRFSAERPKGSFSTLEIQRTEQGDSAMYLCASSLFNEQYFGPGTRLTVT.